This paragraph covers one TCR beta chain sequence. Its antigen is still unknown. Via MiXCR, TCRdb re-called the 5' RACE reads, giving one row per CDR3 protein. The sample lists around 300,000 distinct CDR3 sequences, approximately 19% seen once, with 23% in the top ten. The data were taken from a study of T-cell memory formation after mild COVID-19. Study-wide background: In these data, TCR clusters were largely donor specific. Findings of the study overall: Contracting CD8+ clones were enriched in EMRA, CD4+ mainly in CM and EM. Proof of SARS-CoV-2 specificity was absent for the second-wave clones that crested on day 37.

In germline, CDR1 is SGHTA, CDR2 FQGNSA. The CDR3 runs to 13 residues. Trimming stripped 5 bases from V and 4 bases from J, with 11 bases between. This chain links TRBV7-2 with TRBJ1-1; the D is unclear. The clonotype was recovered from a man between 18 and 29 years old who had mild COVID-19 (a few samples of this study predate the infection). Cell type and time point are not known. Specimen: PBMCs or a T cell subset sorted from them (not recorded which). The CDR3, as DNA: TGTGCCAGCAGCCCAGAGGTGGTCACTGAAGCTTTCTTT. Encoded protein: CASSPEVVTEAFF.